This T cell receptor (beta chain) was captured in a study of T cell responses to AZD1222 COVID-19 vaccine. Study as a whole: Pooling of second doses given at about 4 or about 12 weeks was done.

General study findings and limits: Nearly half of the spike-specific TCRs reportedly recognize variant regions that carry no mutations. It was only 6 or 7 AZD1222 recipients who were seropositive at baseline.

Using immunoSEQ multiplex PCR, the repertoire was profiled, and TCRdb retains in-frame clones only, with some absent. Of 95,000 to 150,000 clones detected, roughly nine tenths appear once; the ten largest clones hold 2.5% to 4%. The CDR3 extends over 15 amino acids. Germline lookup yields CDR1 SNHLY and CDR2 FYNNEI. J gave up 5 bases and V 6 bases, and 8 bases lay outside the gene matches. Worth noting for this clone: Its specificity is unknown.

The chain is built from TRBV2 and TRBJ2-5; 11 nucleotides align to TRBD1. Sample: peripheral blood, taken on day 0 of AZD1222 vaccination. This TCR was recovered from an adult in good health. The CDR3 is CASSAGQGAEETQYF. CDR3 sequence (DNA): TGTGCCAGCAGCGCCGGACAGGGGGCGGAGGAGACCCAGTACTTC. Filled out from reference TRBV2 and TRBJ2-5, the complete variable domain reads EPEVTQTPSHQVTQMGQEVILRCVPISNHLYFYWYRQILGQKVEFLVSFYNNEISEKSEIFDDQFSVERPDGSNFTLKIRSTKLEDSAMYFCASSAGQGAEETQYFGPGTRLLVL.